Included here is one T cell receptor (beta chain) sequence, with context. Antigen: not known. This sample is part of a study of CD8 T cells in Susac syndrome. An input of about 0.5 to 1 ug of RNA was subjected to reverse transcription using random hexamers. The immunoSEQ assay covered 54 Vbeta and 13 Jbeta segments for CDR3. TCRdb fed the immunoSEQ multiplex PCR reads into MiXCR, producing one record per CDR3 protein. The sample lists a few hundred thousand distinct CDR3 sequences, about 91% occurring once. General study results and limits: The study recognized that the number of individuals in its TCR sequencing and HLA analysis was relatively small.

TCR beta from blood CD8+ and CD4+ T cells was sequenced. The multiple sclerosis control group comprised treatment-naive patients with stable or active relapsing-remitting disease. V trimming: 4 bases; J trimming: 5 bases; junction bases outside the gene matches: 10. CDR1 is SGHRS and CDR2 is YFSETQ in the germline V gene. The CDR3 consists of 16 residues. V is TRBV5-1 and J is TRBJ2-1; 9 positions match TRBD2. Sequencing used CD4+ T cells from PBMCs. The TCR originated in a human donor with multiple sclerosis. In DNA, the CDR3 is TGCGCCAGCAGCATCCAGACTAGCGGAAAACACAATGAGCAGTTCTTC. This sequence encodes CASSIQTSGKHNEQFF.